Listed here are 20 T cell receptor beta chains from one sample, sequenced in a study of blood T cell repertoires in COVID-19. Using immunoSEQ multiplex PCR, the repertoire was profiled, and TCRdb retains in-frame clones only, with some absent. The repertoire has approximately 160,000 clones, about 88% of them found once; the top ten carry 7% to 10%. Sequencing used peripheral blood. These receptors were taken from a woman in her sixties or seventies with COVID-19, enrolled during active disease.

V usage is TRBV12-3 or TRBV12-4 and J usage is TRBJ1-2; a possible D gene is TRBD1 (5 bases). V was cut by 7 bases and J by 5 bases, with 14 bases left in between. The CDR3 spans 13 residues. Here the CDR3 DNA reads TGTGCCAGCACCCAGAAGGGGCGTTATGGCTACACCTTC. Its protein product is CASTQKGRYGYTF.

The chain employs TRBV19 and TRBJ1-1; D is undetermined. This CDR3 has 13 residues. CDR1 LNHDA and CDR2 SQIVND come from the germline V gene (reference sequence). Trimming took 8 bases from V and 2 from J, leaving 12 bases between them. For the CDR3, the DNA is TGTGCCAGTTTCCGGGGATCTAACACTGAAGCTTTCTTT. Protein: CASFRGSNTEAFF.

The chain uses TRBV7-2 and TRBJ1-3, with 7 bases that match TRBD1. V lost 5 bases, J lost 8 bases, and 15 bases stayed unmatched. The CDR3 totals 16 residues. Germline-derived CDR1 and CDR2 are SGHTA and FQGNSA. The CDR3 nucleotides are TGTGCCAGCAGCCTCCTGACAGGGAGGCGCGGATACACCATATATTTT. Translating gives CASSLLTGRRGYTIYF.

This clone was found a few times. This sequence joins TRBV5-5 and TRBJ1-1; D is unresolved. Germline CDR1 and CDR2: SGHKS and YYEKEE (reference sequence). There are 14 residues in the CDR3. V dropped 2 bases and J dropped 1 base, with 9 bases sitting between them. The CDR3 coding sequence is TGTGCCAGCAGCTTCGGCGGTCCGAACACTGAAGCTTTCTTT. It specifies CASSFGGPNTEAFF. The complete variable domain, with remaining parts taken from reference TRBV5-5 and TRBJ1-1, reads DAGVTQSPTHLIKTRGQQVTLRCSPISGHKSVSWYQQVLGQGPQFIFQYYEKEERGRGNFPDRFSARQFPNYSSELNVNALLLGDSALYLCASSFGGPNTEAFFGQGTRLTVV.

This chain links TRBV19 with TRBJ2-6, with D possibly matching TRBD1 (5 bases). CDR1 is LNHDA, CDR2 SQIVND, per germline (reference sequence). This CDR3 spans 17 amino acids. Trimming removed 4 bases at V and 2 bases at J, with 15 bases between. For the CDR3, the DNA is TGTGCCAGTAGTACGACAGTTGCGGCGGCTGGGGCCAACGTCCTGACTTTC. It specifies CASSTTVAAAGANVLTF.

This clone was observed once. The chain recombines TRBV11-3 with TRBJ1-1; D gene unclear. The CDR3 is 13 amino acids. Germline V gene data show CDR1 as SGHNT and CDR2 as YENEEA. Trimming pared 3 bases from V and 4 bases from J, leaving 9 bases between. The CDR3 coding sequence is TGTGCCAGCAGCTTCCCAGGTAGCACTGAAGCTTTCTTT. Its protein is CASSFPGSTEAFF.

V is TRBV6-6 and J is TRBJ1-1, with D perhaps matching TRBD1 (6 bases). Germline assignment: CDR1 MNHNY and CDR2 SVGAGI (reference sequence). Trimming took 4 bases from V and 2 from J, leaving 14 bases between them. The CDR3 has 15 amino acids. In DNA form, the CDR3 reads TGTGCCAGCAGTTCCGGGGGGCAGGGAAACACTGAAGCTTTCTTT. Residues: CASSSGGQGNTEAFF.

This clone has only a few counts. The CDR3 here is CASSQEGVAGDTQYF. Written as DNA, the CDR3 is TGCGCCAGCAGCCAAGAGGGTGTAGCTGGGGATACGCAGTATTTT. The chain employs TRBV4-1 and TRBJ2-3, with unresolved D. This CDR3 contains 15 residues. The V gene's germline CDR1 is MGHRA and CDR2 YSYEKL. The V end lost 0 bases, the J end lost 6 bases, and 13 bases lay between the germline ends.

This CDR3 reads CASSVGGTSEPFF. The CDR3 DNA follows: TGCGCCAGCAGCGTCGGAGGGACTTCGGAACCCTTCTTT. V and J are TRBV5-1 and TRBJ1-1; possible D gene TRBD1, 5 bases. V lost 4 bases to trimming and J lost 14 bases, with 21 bases between them. This CDR3 has 13 residues. Looked up from germline, CDR1 is SGHRS and CDR2 is YFSETQ.

V gene TRBV5-8 combines with J gene TRBJ1-5; 7 nucleotides line up with TRBD1. V shed 6 bases, J shed 3 bases, and the junction held 6 bases outside the gene matches. Germline loops: CDR1 SGHTS, CDR2 YDEGEE. This CDR3 contains 14 residues. CDR3 region: CASTTTGTNQPQHF. Here the CDR3 DNA reads TGTGCCAGCACCACGACAGGGACCAATCAGCCCCAGCATTTT.

V is TRBV5-1 and J is TRBJ2-1; 11 bases map to TRBD2. Germline V gene lookup returns CDR1 SGHRS and CDR2 YFSETQ. This CDR3 is built from 15 residues. V trimming: 4 bases; J trimming: 4 bases; junction bases outside the gene matches: 4. In nucleotides, the CDR3 is TGCGCCAGCAGCCAACTAGCGGGAGATTACAATGAGCAGTTCTTC. Amino acid sequence: CASSQLAGDYNEQFF. Filled out from reference TRBV5-1 and TRBJ2-1, the complete variable domain reads KAGVTQTPRYLIKTRGQQVTLSCSPISGHRSVSWYQQTPGQGLQFLFEYFSETQRNKGNFPGRFSGRQFSNSRSEMNVSTLELGDSALYLCASSQLAGDYNEQFFGPGTRLTVL.

The chain couples TRBV19 to TRBJ2-6; D might be TRBD1 (6 bases). Germline CDR1 and CDR2: LNHDA and SQIVND (reference sequence). V was clipped by 6 bases and J by 2 bases, with 8 bases between them. CDR3 length: 14 residues. CDR3 sequence reads: CASRRTAGANVLTF. DNA of the CDR3: TGTGCCAGTAGGAGGACAGCTGGGGCCAACGTCCTGACTTTC. The whole variable domain, remainder taken from reference TRBV19 and TRBJ2-6, is DGGITQSPKYLFRKEGQNVTLSCEQNLNHDAMYWYRQDPGQGLRLIYYSQIVNDFQKGDIAEGYSVSREKKESFPLTVTSAQKNPTAFYLCASRRTAGANVLTFGAGSRLTVL.

The chain employs TRBV19 and TRBJ1-5, with D maybe TRBD1 (6 bases). The germline V and J ends were trimmed by 3 bases and 0 bases, with 12 bases remaining between them. Germline V gene sequence: CDR1 LNHDA, CDR2 SQIVND (reference sequence). This CDR3 has 16 amino acids. Written as DNA, the CDR3 is TGTGCCAGTAGTATCCGGACAGATTATAGCAATCAGCCCCAGCATTTT. Its protein product is CASSIRTDYSNQPQHF.

The chain employs TRBV27 and TRBJ2-1; 10 positions match TRBD2. The CDR3 length is 14 residues. Germline loops: CDR1 MNHEY, CDR2 SMNVEV (reference sequence). V was pared by 6 bases and J by 5 bases, with 4 bases of the junction left unmatched. The chain's CDR3 is CASSNLAGDNEQFF. The CDR3 nucleotides are TGTGCCAGCAGCAATCTAGCGGGGGACAATGAGCAGTTCTTC.

The chain links TRBV27 to TRBJ2-6; D not certain. V shed 3 bases and J shed 0 bases, with 9 bases lying between them. Germline CDR1 is MNHEY and CDR2 is SMNVEV (reference sequence). The CDR3 has 16 amino acids. The CDR3 is CASSFQLSSGANVLTF. The DNA for the CDR3 is TGTGCCAGCAGTTTCCAACTTAGCTCTGGGGCCAACGTCCTGACTTTC.

CDR3 sequence (DNA): TGTGCCAGCACCCATGGAGACCAAGACTCCTACACCTTC. Its translation is CASTHGDQDSYTF. This chain connects TRBV6-5 to TRBJ1-2; D uncertain. This CDR3 is built from 13 residues. CDR1 is MNHEY, CDR2 SVGAGI, per germline. Trimming cost V 7 bases and J 10 bases, with 19 bases left between them.

The gene calls are TRBV5-1 and TRBJ1-2; 7 bases align to TRBD1. The V segment lost 0 bases and the J segment 8 bases; nucleotides outside the gene matches: 7. This CDR3 comprises 14 residues. CDR1 and CDR2 from the germline V gene are SGHRS and YFSETQ. The CDR3 DNA follows: TGCGCCAGCAGCTTGGCCCGGCAGGGGGAAGGCTACACCTTC. Its translation is CASSLARQGEGYTF.

The V gene is TRBV7-3, the J gene TRBJ2-1; 7 nucleotides agree with TRBD1. Per germline, CDR1 SGHTA and CDR2 FQGTGA. After removal of 5 bases from V and 9 bases from J, the junction contained 13 bases not matched to a gene. This CDR3 contains 15 residues. CDR3 DNA sequence: TGTGCCAGCAGCCGCGGATTATCTGGGGACAGTGAGCAGTTCTTC. The encoded protein is CASSRGLSGDSEQFF.

The chain links TRBV29-1 to TRBJ1-1, with D unclear. The CDR3 runs 12 residues. Trimming took off 4 bases at V and 1 base at J, with 7 bases between the two ends. In germline, CDR1 is SQVTM, CDR2 ANQGSEA. The DNA for the CDR3 is TGCAGCGTTGGCGCAGGGAACACTGAAGCTTTCTTT. This codes for CSVGAGNTEAFF.

A single count supports this clone. The chain carries TRBV5-1 and TRBJ2-7; tentatively, D is TRBD1 (6 bases). V lost 1 base, J lost 3 bases, and 11 bases lay in between. The CDR3 has 14 residues. Germline assignment: CDR1 SGHRS and CDR2 YFSETQ. The CDR3 bases are TGCGCCAGCAGCTTGAGACAGGCCTTCTACGAGCAGTACTTC. It translates to CASSLRQAFYEQYF. Full variable domain (rest looked up from reference TRBV5-1 and TRBJ2-7): KAGVTQTPRYLIKTRGQQVTLSCSPISGHRSVSWYQQTPGQGLQFLFEYFSETQRNKGNFPGRFSGRQFSNSRSEMNVSTLELGDSALYLCASSLRQAFYEQYFGPGTRLTVT.